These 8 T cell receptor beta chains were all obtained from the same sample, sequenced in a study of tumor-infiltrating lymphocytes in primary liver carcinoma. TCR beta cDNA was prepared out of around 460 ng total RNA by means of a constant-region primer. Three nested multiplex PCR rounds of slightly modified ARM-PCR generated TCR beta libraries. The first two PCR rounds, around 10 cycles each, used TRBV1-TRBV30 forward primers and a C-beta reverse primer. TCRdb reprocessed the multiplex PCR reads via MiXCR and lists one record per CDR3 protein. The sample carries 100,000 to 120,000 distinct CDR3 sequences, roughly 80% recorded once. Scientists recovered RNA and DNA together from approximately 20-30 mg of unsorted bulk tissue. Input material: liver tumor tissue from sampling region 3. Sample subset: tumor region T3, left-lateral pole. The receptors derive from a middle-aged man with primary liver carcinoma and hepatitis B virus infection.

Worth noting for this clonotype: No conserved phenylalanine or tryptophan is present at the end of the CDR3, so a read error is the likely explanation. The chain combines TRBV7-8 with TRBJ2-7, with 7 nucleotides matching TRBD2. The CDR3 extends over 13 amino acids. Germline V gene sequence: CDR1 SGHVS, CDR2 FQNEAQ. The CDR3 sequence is CANSFTSAYEQYS. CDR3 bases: TGTGCCAACAGCTTTACTAGCGCCTACGAACAGTACTCC.

The CDR3: CSVGDHARETLYF. The CDR3 DNA sequence: TGCAGCGTTGGAGATCATGCTCGGGAGACTCTGTACTTC. The V gene is TRBV29-1, the J gene TRBJ2-5, with a tentative D call TRBD2 (6 bases). The germline V gene encodes CDR1 SQVTM and CDR2 ANQGSEA. The CDR3 loop spans 13 amino acids. V gave up 4 bases and J gave up 13 bases, with 22 bases separating them.

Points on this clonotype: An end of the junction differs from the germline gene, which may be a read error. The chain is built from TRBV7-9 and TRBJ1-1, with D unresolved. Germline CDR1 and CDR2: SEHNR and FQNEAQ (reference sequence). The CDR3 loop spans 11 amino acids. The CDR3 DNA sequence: TGTGCCAGCAGTCCCGGGTGTGAAGCTTTATTT. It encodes CASSPGCEALF. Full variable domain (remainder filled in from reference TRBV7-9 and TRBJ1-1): DTGVSQNPRHKITKRGQNVTFRCDPISEHNRLYWYRQTLGQGPEFLTYFQNEAQLEKSRLLSDRFSAERPKGSFSTLEIQRTEQGDSAMYLCASSPGCEALFGQGTRLTVV.

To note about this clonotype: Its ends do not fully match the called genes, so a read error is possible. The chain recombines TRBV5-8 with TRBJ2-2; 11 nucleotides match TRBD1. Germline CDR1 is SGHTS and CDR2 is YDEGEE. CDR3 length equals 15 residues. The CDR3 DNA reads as TGTGTCAGCAGCGAGGACAGGGGGCAAACCGGGGACTTGTTTTTT. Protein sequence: CVSSEDRGQTGDLFF.

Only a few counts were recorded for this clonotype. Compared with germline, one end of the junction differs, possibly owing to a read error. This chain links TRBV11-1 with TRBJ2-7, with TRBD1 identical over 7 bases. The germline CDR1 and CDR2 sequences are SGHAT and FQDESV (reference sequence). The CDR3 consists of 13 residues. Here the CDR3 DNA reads TGTGTCAGCAGGGGGATGCGATCCTATGAGCAGTACTTC. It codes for CVSRGMRSYEQYF.

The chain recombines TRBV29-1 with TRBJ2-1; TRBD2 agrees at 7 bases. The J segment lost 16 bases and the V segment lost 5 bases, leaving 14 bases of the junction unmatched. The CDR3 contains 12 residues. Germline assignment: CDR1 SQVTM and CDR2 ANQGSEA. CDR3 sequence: CSVSRPYGTIFF. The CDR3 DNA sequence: TGCAGCGTTTCTCGCCCTTATGGGACTATTTTCTTC.

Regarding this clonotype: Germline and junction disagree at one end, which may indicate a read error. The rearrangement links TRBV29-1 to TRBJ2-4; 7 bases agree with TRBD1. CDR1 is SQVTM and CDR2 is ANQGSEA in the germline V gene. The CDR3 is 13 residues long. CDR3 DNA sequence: TGTAGCGTTACGGACAGGTGGGGGAACATTCTGTACTTC. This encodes CSVTDRWGNILYF.

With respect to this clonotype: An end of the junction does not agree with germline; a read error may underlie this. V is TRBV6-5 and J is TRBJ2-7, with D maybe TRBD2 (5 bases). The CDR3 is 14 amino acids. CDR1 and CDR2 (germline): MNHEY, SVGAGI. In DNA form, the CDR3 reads TGTGTCACCTCCCGTGGGAGTAGGGTTAACGAGCTGTACTTC. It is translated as CVTSRGSRVNELYF.